This T cell receptor (beta chain) was observed in a study of T cells in Graves' hyperthyroidism and ophthalmopathy (dated by TCRdb to the late 2010s). Some background on the complete study: Peripheral blood samples were taken at initial diagnosis, before any treatment was given. Prospective prediction of ophthalmopathy was tested in an independent validation cohort consisting of some 20 hyperthyroidism patients and more than 15 patients who later progressed to ophthalmopathy. The study also compared thyroid tissue and blood T-cell repertoires from about 6 Graves' hyperthyroidism patients. The paper reports TCR Vbeta CDR3 sequencing of 140 or so peripheral blood samples: 43 ophthalmopathy, some 80 hyperthyroidism and some 17 progressor patients. The roughly 100 discovery patients were randomly divided into training and test sets at a 7:3 ratio. TCR V-J signatures able to tell the groups apart were searched for in a discovery cohort of more than 90 patients, of whom over 40 had Graves' ophthalmopathy and around 56 had stable Graves' hyperthyroidism. Following sampling, methimazole starting at 30 mg daily was given to hyperthyroidism patients, and high-dose intravenous methylprednisolone was given to ophthalmopathy patients. General conclusions and limits of the study: Most expanded thyroid clonotypes (frequency above 0.001) were also detected in blood, a finding suggesting that blood repertoires may reflect thyroid immune responses. No statistical method was used to set the sample size in advance, and investigators knew the group allocation. Ophthalmopathy was separated from stable hyperthyroidism by a 13 V-J signature model, with approximately 86% sensitivity and roughly 81% specificity obtained in cross-validation and 80%/75% obtained in testing. In validation, the model predicted progression to ophthalmopathy with roughly 66% sensitivity and less than 75% specificity, a median of roughly seven months before onset.

The TCR beta CDR3 regions were amplified from the RNA transcripts. For the first round of RT-PCR on the TCR CDR3, the HTBI primer set was used together with the Qiagen OneStep RT-PCR kit. Libraries were constructed in a second round of multiplex PCR, after which size selection and purification were performed. The libraries were sequenced on an Illumina HiSeq2000 using paired-end 100 bp reads. Under the source paper's analysis protocol: SOAPnuke was used to process the raw data, removing reads that contained adapters or uncalled bases, had a mean Phred below 15, or lacked an exact match to the constant primer or identifier. COPE v1.2.5 was used to merge the high-quality paired reads, and each unique nucleotide sequence was defined as a clonotype. MiTCR v1.1 was used to align the clonotypes against IMGT TRBV, TRBD and TRBJ reference segments. The analysis included only V-J combinations with a frequency above 0.0001, which together covered approximately 99% of the repertoires. A TCS score was defined as the ratio of F50 (clonal expansion) to E x V (chaos), with BLOSUM62-based TCRdist applied between CDR3 peptides within each V-J. Welch's t-statistics and random forest reduced roughly 500 V-J features to 10 to 15, which were used in a naive Bayes classifier (R e1071). TCRdb reanalyzed the raw reads on its own, using fastp at Q25 for trimming and MiXCR for clone calling, and kept in-frame beta chains. All rows with the same CDR3 protein become a single entry with the most common DNA and genes. In this record, the V and J calls reflect TCRdb's handling and not the investigators' own analysis. This sample lists about 340,000 distinct CDR3 sequences; roughly 23% were detected once. Roughly 52% of the sample comes from the top ten.

Stable Graves' hyperthyroidism was defined as no progression to ophthalmopathy during 18 months of follow-up. Hyperthyroidism patients were newly diagnosed, with disease duration under 2 months, and aged 18 to 65 years. Exclusion was applied to patients with uncontrolled infections, other autoimmune diseases, pregnancy or lactation. Diagnoses relied on clinical symptoms, serum thyroxine and TRAb, thyroid ultrasound and orbital computed tomography. PBMCs were separated from approximately 9.9 ml of fresh peripheral blood using Ficoll-Paque density gradient centrifugation. Total RNA was extracted with Trizol reagent, and quality was checked on an Agilent 2100 Bioanalyzer. At least ten counts were recorded for this clonotype. The specificity of this receptor is unknown. No quality values exist for individual bases; no much larger clone is one base distant. Sequenced input: blood. The TCR originated in a woman aged 50 to 60 with Graves' hyperthyroidism.

The CDR3 here reads CASSSKTGDWGEQYF. In nucleotides, the sequence is TGTGCCAGCAGCTCCAAGACCGGGGACTGGGGCGAGCAGTACTTC. The sequence joins TRBV7-9 to TRBJ2-7; the D region possibly corresponds to TRBD2 (6 bases align). The germline V gene (reference sequence) supplies CDR1 SEHNR and CDR2 FQNEAQ. There are 15 amino acids in the CDR3, from cysteine to phenylalanine inclusive. Kept here is only the CDR3 DNA, which spans 45 bases and is read in frame from base 1. The V end loses 4 bases and the J end loses 6 bases, and a stretch of 19 bases separates them.